Described below is a single T cell receptor beta chain sequence and its context. Generated by immunoSEQ multiplex PCR, the TCRdb table keeps only in-frame clones and is missing some. The data show approximately 220,000 clones, 75% to 90% seen once. V shed 2 bases and J shed 3 bases, with 8 bases lying between them. Germline V gene data show CDR1 as SEHNR and CDR2 as FQNEAQ (reference sequence). CDR3 size: 13 residues. The data were taken from a study of blood T cell repertoires in COVID-19. Sequenced sample: peripheral blood. The chain carries TRBV7-9 and TRBJ2-7, with D uncertain. The source is a man aged 40-55 years with acute or convalescent COVID-19. The CDR3 DNA is TGTGCCAGCAGCTTACTGGCCTTCTACGAGCAGTACTTC. Protein sequence: CASSLLAFYEQYF.